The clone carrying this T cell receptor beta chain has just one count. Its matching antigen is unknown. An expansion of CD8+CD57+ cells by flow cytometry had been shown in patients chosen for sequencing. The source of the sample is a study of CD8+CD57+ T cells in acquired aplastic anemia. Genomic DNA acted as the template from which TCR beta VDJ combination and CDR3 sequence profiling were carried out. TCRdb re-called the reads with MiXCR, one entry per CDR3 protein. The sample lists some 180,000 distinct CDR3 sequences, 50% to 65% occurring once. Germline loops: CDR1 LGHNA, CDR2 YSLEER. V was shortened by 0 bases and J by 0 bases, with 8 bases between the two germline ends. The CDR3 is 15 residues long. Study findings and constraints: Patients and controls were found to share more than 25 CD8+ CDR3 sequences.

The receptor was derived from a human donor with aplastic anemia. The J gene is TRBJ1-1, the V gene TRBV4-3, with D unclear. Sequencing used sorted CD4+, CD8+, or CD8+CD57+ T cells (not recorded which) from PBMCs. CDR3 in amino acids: CASSQERSMNTEAFF. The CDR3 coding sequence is TGCGCCAGCAGCCAAGAGAGGTCCATGAACACTGAAGCTTTCTTT.